This T cell receptor (beta chain) came from a study of OX40 agonist ivuxolimab in advanced cancers. Whole-study context: Patients took ivuxolimab, an agonistic anti-OX40 (CD134) antibody.

Sequenced by immunoSEQ multiplex PCR; TCRdb stores in-frame clones only, minus some. The profile shows more than 85,000 clones, roughly nine tenths of them singletons. From germline, CDR1 is LGHNA and CDR2 YSLEER. The CDR3 is made up of 16 amino acids. V dropped 0 bases and J dropped 8; count of bases not matched to a gene: 8. The source of this sequence is an adult with an advanced solid tumor such as melanoma, head and neck, liver or kidney cancer. The sample in question was CD4+ or CD8+ T cells sorted from blood, obtained in a trial of the OX40 agonist ivuxolimab. The chain carries TRBV4-3 and TRBJ2-1; 9 bases are shared with TRBD2. The CDR3 here is CASSQDLMGLADEQFF. The CDR3 coding sequence is TGCGCCAGCAGCCAAGATCTTATGGGACTAGCCGATGAGCAGTTCTTC.